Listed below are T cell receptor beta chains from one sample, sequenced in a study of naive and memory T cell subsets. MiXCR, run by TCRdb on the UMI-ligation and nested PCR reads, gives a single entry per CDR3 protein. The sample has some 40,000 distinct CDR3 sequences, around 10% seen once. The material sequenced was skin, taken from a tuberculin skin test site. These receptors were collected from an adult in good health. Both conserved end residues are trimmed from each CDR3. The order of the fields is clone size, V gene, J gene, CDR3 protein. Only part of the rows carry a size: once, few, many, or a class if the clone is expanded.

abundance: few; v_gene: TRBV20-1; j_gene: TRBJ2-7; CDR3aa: SAREGWPGPRSSYEQY
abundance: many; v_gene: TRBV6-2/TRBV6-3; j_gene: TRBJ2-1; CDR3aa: ASSYSPGTGLYNEQF
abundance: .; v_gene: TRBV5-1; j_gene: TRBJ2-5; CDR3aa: ASSGGGGGQTQY
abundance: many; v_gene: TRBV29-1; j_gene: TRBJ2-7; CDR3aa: SVRTSGDSYEQY
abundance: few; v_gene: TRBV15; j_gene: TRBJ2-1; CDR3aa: ATRPAGYNEQF
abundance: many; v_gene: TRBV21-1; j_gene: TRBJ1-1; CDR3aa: ASSKLGRQVRPEYMNTEAF
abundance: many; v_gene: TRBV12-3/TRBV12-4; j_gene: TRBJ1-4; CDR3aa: ASSNGQGLATNEKLF
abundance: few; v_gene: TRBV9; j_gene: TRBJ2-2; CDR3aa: ASSAENDKLF
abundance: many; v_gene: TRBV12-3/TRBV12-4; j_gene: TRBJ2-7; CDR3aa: ASSFPRYEQY
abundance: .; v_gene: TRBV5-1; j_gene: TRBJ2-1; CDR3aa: ASSLMSPGSYNEQF
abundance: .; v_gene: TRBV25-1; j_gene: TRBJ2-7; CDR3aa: ASSAGTGRSYEQY
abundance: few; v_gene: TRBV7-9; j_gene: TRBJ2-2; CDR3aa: ASTTPTGQTNTGELF
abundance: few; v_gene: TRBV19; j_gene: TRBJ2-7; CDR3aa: ATLDGGKDEMQY
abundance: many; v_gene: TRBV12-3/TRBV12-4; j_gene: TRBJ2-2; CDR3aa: ASSWDYTGELF
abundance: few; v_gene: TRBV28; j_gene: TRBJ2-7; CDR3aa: ASSEDSRSYEQY
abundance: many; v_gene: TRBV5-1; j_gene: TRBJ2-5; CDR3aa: ASSSQFQETQY
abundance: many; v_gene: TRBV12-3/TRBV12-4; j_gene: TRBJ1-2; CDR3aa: ASSSMGGAIFGYT
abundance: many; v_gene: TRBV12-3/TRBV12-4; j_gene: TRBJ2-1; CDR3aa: ASSLGTYRNEQF
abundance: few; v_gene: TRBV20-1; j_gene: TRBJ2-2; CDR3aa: SARGGRGTGELF
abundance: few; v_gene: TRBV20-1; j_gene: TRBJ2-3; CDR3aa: SASPMGRGGQMGTDTQY
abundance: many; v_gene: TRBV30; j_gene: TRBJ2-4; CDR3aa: AWRTGGSTNIQY
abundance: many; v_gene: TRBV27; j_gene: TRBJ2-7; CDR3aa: ASSLDPKGYEQY
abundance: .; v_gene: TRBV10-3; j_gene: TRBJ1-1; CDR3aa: AISDDRGQTEAF
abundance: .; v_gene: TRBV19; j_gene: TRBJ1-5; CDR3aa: ASRRGLTGNQPQH
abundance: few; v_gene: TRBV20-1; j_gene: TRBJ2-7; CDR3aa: SASNRLSYEQY
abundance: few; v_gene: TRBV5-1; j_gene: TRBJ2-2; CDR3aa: ASSYRGAGELF
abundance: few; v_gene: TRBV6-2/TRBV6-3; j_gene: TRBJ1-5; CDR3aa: ASNLTPRGLSNQPQH
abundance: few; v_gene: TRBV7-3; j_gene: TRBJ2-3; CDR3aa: ASSLGPPGQGPDTQY
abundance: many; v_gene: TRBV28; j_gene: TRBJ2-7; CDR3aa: AATSGNTYEQY
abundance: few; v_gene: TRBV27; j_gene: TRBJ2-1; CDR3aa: ASSLTGLAGGPGYNEQF
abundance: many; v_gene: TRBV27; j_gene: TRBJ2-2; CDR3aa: ASSSRTATGELF
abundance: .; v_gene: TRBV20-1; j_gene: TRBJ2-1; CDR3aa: SARDWGSEEGNEQF
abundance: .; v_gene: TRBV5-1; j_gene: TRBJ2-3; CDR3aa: ASSLARYTQY
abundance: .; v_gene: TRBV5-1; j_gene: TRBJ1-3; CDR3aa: ASSLLGQGANTIY
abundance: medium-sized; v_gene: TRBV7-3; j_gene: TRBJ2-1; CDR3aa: ASSVTSGGRIEQF
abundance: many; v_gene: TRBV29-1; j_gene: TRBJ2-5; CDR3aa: SAMPGAGETQY
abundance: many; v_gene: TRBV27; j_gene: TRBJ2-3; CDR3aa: ASRSFLAGERTDTQY
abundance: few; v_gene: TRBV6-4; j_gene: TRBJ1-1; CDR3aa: ASSVSLNTEAF
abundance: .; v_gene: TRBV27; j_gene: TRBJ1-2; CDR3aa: ASSPAQRSGIANYGYT
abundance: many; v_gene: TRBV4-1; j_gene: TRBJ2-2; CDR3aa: ASSQARDGELF
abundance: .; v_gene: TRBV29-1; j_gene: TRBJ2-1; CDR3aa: SVVLGQGNNEQF
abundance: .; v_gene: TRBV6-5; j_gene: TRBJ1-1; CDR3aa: ASSRTRSSTEAF
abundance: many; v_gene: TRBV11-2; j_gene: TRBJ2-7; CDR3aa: ASSTSSGGYEQY
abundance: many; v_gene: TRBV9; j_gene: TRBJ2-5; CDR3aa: ASSVAGTSGFDTQY
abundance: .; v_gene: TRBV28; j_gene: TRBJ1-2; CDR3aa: ASSFIKDGYT